This is a list of T cell receptor beta chains from one sample in a study of blood T cell repertoires in COVID-19. The assay was immunoSEQ multiplex PCR, and TCRdb's table has in-frame clones only and misses some. The table includes under 200,000 clones, roughly 81% detected once. The sequencing sample was made of peripheral blood. Receptor source: an elderly woman with acute or convalescent COVID-19. Both conserved end residues are trimmed from each CDR3. The order of the fields is V gene, clone size, J gene, CDR3 protein. Not every row has a clone size; where given, it reads once, few, many or a size class.

v_gene: TRBV28
abundance: -
j_gene: TRBJ2-2
CDR3aa: ASIIGGASANTGELF

v_gene: TRBV7-3
abundance: -
j_gene: TRBJ2-3
CDR3aa: ASSLSLVADTQY

v_gene: TRBV18
abundance: -
j_gene: TRBJ1-5
CDR3aa: ASSSLSGQNQPQH

v_gene: TRBV5-6
abundance: many
j_gene: TRBJ1-4
CDR3aa: ASSLIGESRRGEKLF

v_gene: TRBV7-2
abundance: -
j_gene: TRBJ2-5
CDR3aa: ASSLRTGMWETQY

v_gene: TRBV5-1
abundance: -
j_gene: TRBJ1-6
CDR3aa: ASSWSLTGEGYNSPLH

v_gene: TRBV19
abundance: -
j_gene: TRBJ1-1
CDR3aa: AIRQGARTEAF

v_gene: TRBV7-9
abundance: -
j_gene: TRBJ2-7
CDR3aa: ASSLGQGAADYEQY

v_gene: TRBV18
abundance: -
j_gene: TRBJ2-2
CDR3aa: ASSPGTTNTGELF

v_gene: TRBV28
abundance: -
j_gene: TRBJ2-2
CDR3aa: ASSLPPTSGGNTGELF

v_gene: TRBV6-5
abundance: -
j_gene: TRBJ1-2
CDR3aa: ASSYSSNSHGYT

v_gene: TRBV27
abundance: -
j_gene: TRBJ2-3
CDR3aa: ASSLGTRYTDTQY

v_gene: TRBV7-2
abundance: -
j_gene: TRBJ1-5
CDR3aa: ASRDTGNNQPQH

v_gene: TRBV6-5
abundance: -
j_gene: TRBJ1-1
CDR3aa: ASSYRGQGRLWEAF

v_gene: TRBV12-5
abundance: -
j_gene: TRBJ1-1
CDR3aa: ASGRPYREGNTEAF

v_gene: TRBV5-5
abundance: -
j_gene: TRBJ2-3
CDR3aa: ASTIRDRSTDTQY

v_gene: TRBV14
abundance: -
j_gene: TRBJ2-5
CDR3aa: ASSLAGGPRETQY

v_gene: TRBV6-6
abundance: -
j_gene: TRBJ2-1
CDR3aa: ASTNTGSSYNEQF

v_gene: TRBV2
abundance: -
j_gene: TRBJ2-1
CDR3aa: ASSVYGSGQSSYNEQF

v_gene: TRBV5-8
abundance: -
j_gene: TRBJ2-7
CDR3aa: ATRGTSYEQY

v_gene: TRBV11-2
abundance: -
j_gene: TRBJ2-2
CDR3aa: ASSPYTGELF

v_gene: TRBV27
abundance: -
j_gene: TRBJ2-1
CDR3aa: ASSLSAYNEQF

v_gene: TRBV7-2
abundance: -
j_gene: TRBJ2-3
CDR3aa: ASGTYGQTDTQY

v_gene: TRBV24-1
abundance: -
j_gene: TRBJ1-5
CDR3aa: ATSGPYSNQPQH

v_gene: TRBV18
abundance: -
j_gene: TRBJ2-1
CDR3aa: ASSAGFDRGNNEQF